The 31 T cell receptor beta chains presented below share a single source sample, sequenced in a study of cytomegalovirus exposure and HLA in healthy donors. PCR was performed using 60 Vbeta and 13 Jbeta primers. TCRdb's copy holds only in-frame clones and misses some; the assay was immunoSEQ multiplex PCR. Among 120,000 to 150,000 clones, about 80% were seen once, and the ten largest hold less than 1.5%. Material for sequencing was PBMCs. The receptors stem from a male donor in good health and CMV-seropositive.

V usage is TRBV6-1 and J usage is TRBJ2-1; tentatively, D is TRBD1 (6 bases). Germline values: CDR1 MNHNS, CDR2 SASEGT. The CDR3 covers 13 residues. Trimming left V 0 bases short and J 12 bases short, with 12 bases between. The CDR3 nucleotides read TGTGCCAGCAGTGAAGCCGGACAGCCGCTGCAGTTCTTC. It encodes CASSEAGQPLQFF.

The rearrangement joins TRBV6-6 to TRBJ1-1, with D unclear. The germline V gene has CDR1 MNHNY and CDR2 SVGAGI (reference sequence). V was shortened by 2 bases and J by 11 bases, with 15 bases between the two germline ends. The CDR3 sequence is 13 residues long. The CDR3 protein is CASSYPPFRQAFF. In nucleotides, the CDR3 is TGTGCCAGCAGTTACCCCCCTTTCCGTCAGGCTTTCTTT.

The chain has TRBV25-1 and TRBJ2-5, with a tentative D call TRBD1 (5 bases). The germline V gene has CDR1 MGHDK and CDR2 SYGVNS. The CDR3 loop spans 17 amino acids. The ends were cut back, 6 bases at V and 5 bases at J, with 25 bases in the middle. CDR3 in DNA: TGTGCCAGCAGGAGACCTCCAGGCAGGGCCGTCGGGGAGACCCAGTACTTC. Amino acid sequence: CASRRPPGRAVGETQYF.

The chain joins TRBV2 to TRBJ2-1; 12 nucleotides agree with TRBD2. The CDR3 covers 19 residues. The germline V gene has CDR1 SNHLY and CDR2 FYNNEI. Germline trimming cut 5 bases from V and 0 bases from J; bases unmatched to any gene: 11. CDR3 in DNA: TGTGCCAGCAGTCCTGGACTAGCGGGGTACCTGAGCTCCTACAATGAGCAGTTCTTC. Translation: CASSPGLAGYLSSYNEQFF.

The chain is built from TRBV4-1 and TRBJ2-5, with 10 bases matching TRBD2. Germline assignment: CDR1 MGHRA and CDR2 YSYEKL. This CDR3 contains 16 residues. V was pared by 2 bases and J by 5 bases, with 8 bases of the junction left unmatched. CDR3 residues: CASSQLLLAGRETQYF. The CDR3 bases are TGCGCCAGCAGCCAACTTCTACTAGCGGGGAGGGAGACCCAGTACTTC.

The rearrangement uses TRBV7-9 and TRBJ2-1; 7 bases align to TRBD1. The CDR3 covers 15 residues. Germline loops: CDR1 SEHNR, CDR2 FQNEAQ (reference sequence). After removal of 5 bases from V and 9 bases from J, the junction contained 13 bases not matched to a gene. CDR3 in amino acids: CASSQFQTGVGEQFF. The CDR3 region has the DNA TGTGCCAGCAGCCAATTTCAAACAGGGGTAGGTGAGCAGTTCTTC. The full variable domain, in which reference TRBV7-9 and TRBJ2-1 provide the parts outside the CDR3, is DTGVSQNPRHKITKRGQNVTFRCDPISEHNRLYWYRQTLGQGPEFLTYFQNEAQLEKSRLLSDRFSAERPKGSFSTLEIQRTEQGDSAMYLCASSQFQTGVGEQFFGPGTRLTVL.

Remarks on this clone: Different DNA sequences within this sample yield the same CDR3. The chain's CDR3 is CASSTPGGDEQYF. The CDR3 DNA reads as TGTGCCAGCAGCACACCGGGGGGGGACGAGCAGTACTTC. This chain uses TRBV7-6 with TRBJ2-7; 8 nucleotides agree with TRBD2. Germline V gives CDR1 SGHVS, CDR2 FNYEAQ. The CDR3 is 13 residues long. V was pared by 5 bases and J by 5 bases, with 5 bases of the junction left unmatched.

This rearrangement joins TRBV6-6 to TRBJ1-5; no reliable D call. This CDR3 has 15 amino acids. V dropped 2 bases and J dropped 1 base, with 9 bases sitting between them. CDR1 and CDR2 from the germline V gene are MNHNY and SVGAGI (reference sequence). The CDR3: CASSYDRRSNQPQHF. The CDR3 DNA follows: TGTGCCAGCAGTTACGACCGGCGGAGCAATCAGCCCCAGCATTTT.

The gene calls are TRBV7-9 and TRBJ1-2; TRBD1 agrees at 8 bases. This CDR3 is 14 amino acids long. The germline V gene encodes CDR1 SEHNR and CDR2 FQNEAQ (reference sequence). V was pared by 5 bases and J by 4 bases, with 6 bases of the junction left unmatched. In DNA form, the CDR3 reads TGTGCCAGCAGCACGCAGGGGGCGGCCTATGGCTACACCTTC. Translation: CASSTQGAAYGYTF.

The chain couples TRBV5-4 to TRBJ1-4; 8 nucleotides align to TRBD1. V was pared by 2 bases and J by 0 bases, with 6 bases of the junction left unmatched. CDR1 SGHNT and CDR2 YYREEE come from the germline V gene (reference sequence). The CDR3 has 17 residues. CDR3 sequence: CASSLYRGIATNEKLFF. The CDR3 DNA reads as TGTGCCAGCAGCTTATACAGGGGGATTGCAACTAATGAAAAACTGTTTTTT.

This clone was seen a single time. This chain connects TRBV5-1 to TRBJ2-7; 7 positions match TRBD1. J lost 2 bases, V lost 0 bases, and 8 bases had no gene match. Germline loops: CDR1 SGHRS, CDR2 YFSETQ. There are 16 residues in the CDR3. The CDR3 DNA is TGCGCCAGCAGCTTGGGCCAGGGGGTAACCACCTACGAGCAGTACTTC. Its translation is CASSLGQGVTTYEQYF.

V and J are TRBV4-1 and TRBJ1-1; D might be TRBD1 (6 bases). CDR1 is MGHRA and CDR2 is YSYEKL in the germline V gene. The CDR3 is made up of 16 amino acids. V was trimmed by 3 bases and J by 4 bases, leaving 18 bases between them. The CDR3 sequence is CASSQHLIRGATEAFF. As DNA, the CDR3 is TGCGCCAGCAGCCAGCATCTTATCCGGGGGGCCACTGAAGCTTTCTTT.

The chain carries TRBV5-1 and TRBJ2-1; D is undetermined. Germline CDR1 is SGHRS and CDR2 is YFSETQ. V lost 4 bases to trimming and J lost 2 bases, with 13 bases between them. The CDR3 consists of 15 residues. The CDR3: CASSPIDSTYNEQFF. DNA for the CDR3: TGCGCCAGCAGCCCTATCGATTCTACCTACAATGAGCAGTTCTTC.

This clone appeared a few times. The J gene is TRBJ2-1, the V gene TRBV7-2, with a tentative D call TRBD1 (6 bases). Germline CDR1 reads SGHTA; CDR2 reads FQGNSA. V was cut by 2 bases and J by 1 base, with 9 bases left in between. The CDR3 has 15 residues. This chain's CDR3 is CASSLLDSSYNEQFF. The CDR3 DNA sequence: TGTGCCAGCAGCTTACTGGACAGTTCCTACAATGAGCAGTTCTTC. The full variable domain, rest sourced from reference TRBV7-2 and TRBJ2-1, is GAGVSQSPSNKVTEKGKDVELRCDPISGHTALYWYRQSLGQGLEFLIYFQGNSAPDKSGLPSDRFSAERTGGSVSTLTIQRTQQEDSAVYLCASSLLDSSYNEQFFGPGTRLTVL.

The chain uses TRBV9 and TRBJ1-2; D is uncertain. Germline V gives CDR1 SGDLS, CDR2 YYNGEE. This CDR3 is built from 16 residues. V shed 7 bases and J shed 0 bases, with 19 bases lying between them. CDR3 sequence: CASGWSSKDSNYGYTF. The CDR3, as DNA: TGTGCCAGCGGATGGAGTTCCAAGGACTCTAACTATGGCTACACCTTC.

This clone was recorded a few times. The chain employs TRBV28 and TRBJ2-7, with 10 nucleotides matching TRBD2. CDR3 length: 15 residues. Germline V gene lookup returns CDR1 MDHEN and CDR2 SYDVKM. Unmatched junction bases numbered 11, after V lost 4 bases and J lost 8 bases. The CDR3 nucleotides read TGTGCCAGCAGTTCAGCGGGAGGGCCCTATTCTAAGCAGTACTTC. Amino acid sequence: CASSSAGGPYSKQYF.

This clone has only one observation. This chain uses TRBV9 with TRBJ2-3; possibly TRBD2 for D (6 bases). The CDR3 is made up of 15 amino acids. Trimming removed 4 bases from V and 2 bases from J, with 14 bases in between. CDR1 and CDR2 (germline): SGDLS, YYNGEE. The CDR3 reads CASSPAGTYTDTQYF. The DNA for the CDR3 is TGTGCCAGCAGCCCAGCCGGGACTTACACAGATACGCAGTATTTT.

CDR3 region: CASSPAGQRYNEQFF. The DNA for the CDR3 is TGTGCCAGCAGCCCCGCGGGGCAAAGGTACAATGAGCAGTTCTTC. The chain links TRBV28 to TRBJ2-1; possible D gene TRBD2, 6 bases. V lost 6 bases, J lost 4 bases, and 16 bases lay in between. The CDR3 has 15 amino acids. CDR1 and CDR2 (germline): MDHEN, SYDVKM.

Points on this clone: One end of the junction does not line up with germline, which may come from a read error. V gene TRBV7-9 combines with J gene TRBJ1-1, with D unclear. Germline lookup yields CDR1 SEHNR and CDR2 FQNEAQ (reference sequence). CDR3 length equals 17 residues. The chain's CDR3 is CSSSLRPPTRRVTEAFF. Written as DNA, the CDR3 is TGTTCCAGCAGCTTAAGGCCCCCAACCCGACGGGTCACTGAAGCTTTCTTT. Supplemented by reference TRBV7-9 and TRBJ1-1, the full variable domain reads DTGVSQNPRHKITKRGQNVTFRCDPISEHNRLYWYRQTLGQGPEFLTYFQNEAQLEKSRLLSDRFSAERPKGSFSTLEIQRTEQGDSAMYLCSSSLRPPTRRVTEAFFGQGTRLTVV.

There are a few counts of this clone. V usage is TRBV4-3 and J usage is TRBJ1-1; D is possibly TRBD1 (5 bases). The CDR3 consists of 16 residues. In germline, CDR1 is LGHNA, CDR2 YSLEER. Trimming took off 4 bases at V and 3 bases at J, with 18 bases between the two ends. This CDR3 reads CASSPLGIWGDTEAFF. The CDR3 DNA reads TGCGCCAGCAGCCCCCTTGGGATCTGGGGGGACACTGAAGCTTTCTTT.

A single count supports this clone. CDR3 amino acids: CASRGTGGPYEQYF. The CDR3 coding sequence is TGTGCCAGCAGGGGGACAGGGGGCCCCTACGAGCAGTACTTC. This sequence joins TRBV6-1 and TRBJ2-7; 12 nucleotides agree with TRBD1. The CDR3 consists of 14 residues. With V trimmed by 6 bases and J by 2 bases, 2 bases remained unmatched. From germline, CDR1 is MNHNS and CDR2 SASEGT.

The chain employs TRBV30 and TRBJ2-2; D unresolved. The CDR3 spans 12 residues. The V end was cut by 5 bases, the J end by 3 bases, with 7 bases between. Germline V gives CDR1 GTSNPN, CDR2 SVGIG (reference sequence). The CDR3 DNA is TGTGCCTGGGAGGCCGACACCGGGGAGCTGTTTTTT. It translates to CAWEADTGELFF.

This chain joins TRBV7-2 and TRBJ2-7; D is unclear. Germline CDR1 reads SGHTA; CDR2 reads FQGNSA. The CDR3 totals 14 residues. V lost 1 base to trimming and J lost 1 base, with 8 bases between them. The DNA of the CDR3 is TGTGCCAGCAGCTTAGGCCAGGCGTCCTACGAGCAGTACTTC. This translates into CASSLGQASYEQYF. Complete variable domain (other parts from reference TRBV7-2 and TRBJ2-7): GAGVSQSPSNKVTEKGKDVELRCDPISGHTALYWYRQSLGQGLEFLIYFQGNSAPDKSGLPSDRFSAERTGGSVSTLTIQRTQQEDSAVYLCASSLGQASYEQYFGPGTRLTVT.

The rearrangement links TRBV5-8 to TRBJ1-2; 7 positions match TRBD1. The V and J ends lost 4 bases and 4 bases, in that order; junction bases with no gene match: 13. CDR3 length: 16 residues. The germline gives CDR1 SGHTS, CDR2 YDEGEE. The CDR3 nucleotides are TGTGCCAGCAGCCCGAAGGGTAGGGGGCGTTCCTATGGCTACACCTTC. Amino acid sequence: CASSPKGRGRSYGYTF. Filled out from reference TRBV5-8 and TRBJ1-2, the complete variable domain reads EAGVTQSPTHLIKTRGQQATLRCSPISGHTSVYWYQQALGLGLQFLLWYDEGEERNRGNFPPRFSGRQFPNYSSELNVNALELEDSALYLCASSPKGRGRSYGYTFGSGTRLTVV.

The V gene is TRBV5-1, the J gene TRBJ2-2; D is unresolved. The CDR3 totals 12 residues. Per germline, CDR1 SGHRS and CDR2 YFSETQ. Between the trimmed V and J ends, which lost 4 bases and 3 bases, there was a span of 4 bases. CDR3: CASSPYTGELFF. The CDR3 nucleotides are TGCGCCAGCAGCCCCTACACCGGGGAGCTGTTTTTT.

The chain is built from TRBV23-1 and TRBJ2-7, with TRBD2 matching 8 bases. TRBV23-1 is an open reading frame, and its role is uncertain. The CDR3 has 15 residues. The trim removed 3 bases at V and 3 bases at J, leaving 7 bases unmatched. CDR3 sequence (DNA): TGCGCCAGCAGTCACGGGGAGCGGGAGTTCTACGAGCAGTACTTC. Residues: CASSHGEREFYEQYF.

This chain joins TRBV13 and TRBJ1-3; D unclear. This CDR3 is 16 amino acids long. V lost 4 bases to trimming and J lost 0 bases, with 13 bases between them. The V gene's germline CDR1 is PRHDT and CDR2 FYEKMQ (reference sequence). Here the CDR3 reads CASSSRTSSSGNTIYF. The CDR3 coding sequence is TGTGCCAGCAGCTCCCGGACTTCGAGCTCTGGAAACACCATATATTTT.

V usage is TRBV5-5 and J usage is TRBJ2-7, with TRBD2 identical over 10 bases. Looked up from germline, CDR1 is SGHKS and CDR2 is YYEKEE (reference sequence). V gave up 1 base and J gave up 4 bases; unmatched junction bases: 8. The CDR3 has 16 residues. The CDR3 here is CASSLRASGSRYEQYF. In DNA form, the CDR3 reads TGTGCCAGCAGCTTGCGCGCTAGCGGGAGTAGGTACGAGCAGTACTTC.

The V and J genes are TRBV7-9 and TRBJ2-1; 14 nucleotides agree with TRBD2. V trimming: 5 bases; J trimming: 0 bases; junction bases outside the gene matches: 6. CDR3 length: 18 residues. Looked up from germline, CDR1 is SEHNR and CDR2 is FQNEAQ (reference sequence). CDR3 DNA sequence: TGTGCCAGCAGCAACCCTGGACTAGCGGGGGGCTCCTACAATGAGCAGTTCTTC. It codes for CASSNPGLAGGSYNEQFF.

This clone was detected a few times. V is TRBV5-6 and J is TRBJ2-2; maybe TRBD2 (6 bases). The germline gives CDR1 SGHDT, CDR2 YYEEEE. The CDR3 sequence is 15 residues long. Deletions cut 0 bases from V and 1 base from J, with 7 bases between. The CDR3 is CASSLAGVNTGELFF. CDR3 bases: TGTGCCAGCAGCTTGGCGGGAGTGAACACCGGGGAGCTGTTTTTT. The full variable domain, rest sourced from reference TRBV5-6 and TRBJ2-2, is DAGVTQSPTHLIKTRGQQVTLRCSPKSGHDTVSWYQQALGQGPQFIFQYYEEEERQRGNFPDRFSGHQFPNYSSELNVNALLLGDSALYLCASSLAGVNTGELFFGEGSRLTVL.

This chain uses TRBV2 with TRBJ1-4, with TRBD1 as a possible D gene (6 bases). V was pared by 4 bases and J by 5 bases, with 11 bases between. Germline CDR1 and CDR2: SNHLY and FYNNEI. The length of the CDR3 is 14 residues. The CDR3 coding sequence is TGTGCCAGCAGTGGGGGGCAGCCAAATGAAAAACTGTTTTTT. Protein: CASSGGQPNEKLFF.